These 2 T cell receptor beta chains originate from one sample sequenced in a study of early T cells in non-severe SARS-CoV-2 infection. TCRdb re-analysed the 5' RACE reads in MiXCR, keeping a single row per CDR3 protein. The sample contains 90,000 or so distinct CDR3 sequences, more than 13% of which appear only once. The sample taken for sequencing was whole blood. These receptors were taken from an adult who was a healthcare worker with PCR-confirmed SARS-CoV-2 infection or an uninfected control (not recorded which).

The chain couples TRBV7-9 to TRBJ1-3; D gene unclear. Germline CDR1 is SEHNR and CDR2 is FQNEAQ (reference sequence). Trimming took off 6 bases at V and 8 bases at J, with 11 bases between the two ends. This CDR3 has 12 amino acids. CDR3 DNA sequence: TGTGCCAGCAGTAAACGGGAAGACACCATATATTTT. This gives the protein CASSKREDTIYF.

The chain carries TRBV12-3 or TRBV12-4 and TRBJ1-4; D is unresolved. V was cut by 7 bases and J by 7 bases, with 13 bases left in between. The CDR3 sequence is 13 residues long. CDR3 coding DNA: TGTGCCAGCAACTCGGAGGGTGGTGAAAAACTGTTTTTT. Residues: CASNSEGGEKLFF.